This passage covers 5 T cell receptor beta chains from one sample sequenced in a study of T cell responses to AZD1222 COVID-19 vaccine. Clones were sequenced by immunoSEQ multiplex PCR, and TCRdb holds only the in-frame ones, with some missing. This sample yields under 150,000 clones, of which around 90% are seen a single time; about 8.8% belongs to the top ten. This specimen was peripheral blood, taken on day 0 of AZD1222 vaccination. All receptors come from an adult in good health.

This chain uses TRBV18 with TRBJ1-2, with no clear D. Germline CDR1 and CDR2: KGHSH and LQKENI. The CDR3 runs to 14 residues. Trimming took 6 bases from V and 4 from J, leaving 15 bases between them. The CDR3 loop is CASSQNRDSYGYTF. The DNA of the CDR3 is TGTGCCAGCTCCCAAAACCGGGATTCCTATGGCTACACCTTC.

This clone was picked up one time. CDR3 bases: TGTGCCAGCAGTGAACTCAGAGGGTACATGAACACTGAAGCTTTCTTT. This translates into CASSELRGYMNTEAFF. V and J are TRBV6-1 and TRBJ1-1; no clear D gene. Germline lookup yields CDR1 MNHNS and CDR2 SASEGT. The CDR3 is 16 residues long. The V end lost 2 bases, the J end lost 0 bases, and 13 bases lay between the germline ends.

The rearrangement links TRBV6-5 to TRBJ1-4; no firm D call. This CDR3 is built from 13 residues. V lost 8 bases, J lost 3 bases, and 10 bases lay in between. CDR1 is MNHEY and CDR2 is SVGAGI in the germline V gene. The CDR3 sequence is CASGGIPNEKLFF. CDR3 nucleotides: TGTGCCAGCGGAGGGATTCCTAATGAAAAACTGTTTTTT.

The chain has TRBV6-5 and TRBJ2-7; 7 bases match TRBD1. Trimming took 6 bases from V and 3 from J; bases not matched to a gene: 8. This CDR3 is built from 14 residues. Germline assignment: CDR1 MNHEY and CDR2 SVGAGI. CDR3 sequence: CASSPGTAYYEQYF. The CDR3 DNA is TGTGCCAGCAGCCCCGGGACAGCCTACTACGAGCAGTACTTC.

The rearrangement links TRBV11-3 to TRBJ2-7; 7 bases are a match to TRBD2. The CDR3 is 16 residues long. Trimming at V came to 5 bases and at J to 2 bases, leaving 12 bases not matched to a gene. The germline V gene has CDR1 SGHNT and CDR2 YENEEA. CDR3 protein: CASSGGRREPTYEQYF. CDR3 nucleotide sequence: TGTGCCAGCAGCGGAGGCAGGCGGGAGCCAACCTACGAGCAGTACTTC.